This is a list of T cell receptor beta chains from one sample in a study of blood T cell repertoires in COVID-19. Here immunoSEQ multiplex PCR was the method, and the copy in TCRdb shows in-frame clones only, minus some. The repertoire has some 70,000 clones, about nine tenths of them found once; the top ten carry 6.7%. Sequenced: peripheral blood. The receptors originated from an elderly woman with active COVID-19. CDR3s include the opening cysteine and the closing phenylalanine or tryptophan. Each record gives: CDR3 protein, V gene, J gene, D gene. D genes are given only for firm matches.

cdr3_aa: CASSVKGVPEKLFF
v_call: TRBV3-1/TRBV3-2
j_call: TRBJ1-4
d_call: NA

cdr3_aa: CASSEGTSGRGVRELFF
v_call: TRBV2
j_call: TRBJ2-2
d_call: TRBD2

cdr3_aa: CASSRAYNEQFF
v_call: TRBV3-1/TRBV3-2
j_call: TRBJ2-1
d_call: NA

cdr3_aa: CASSLGQYYEQYF
v_call: TRBV18
j_call: TRBJ2-7
d_call: NA

cdr3_aa: CASSVGSRDNEQFF
v_call: TRBV9
j_call: TRBJ2-1
d_call: NA

cdr3_aa: CASSLASVGEQFF
v_call: TRBV7-2
j_call: TRBJ2-1
d_call: NA

cdr3_aa: CASSGGRGARGLFF
v_call: TRBV9
j_call: TRBJ2-1
d_call: NA

cdr3_aa: CASSIQGDNQPQHF
v_call: TRBV19
j_call: TRBJ1-5
d_call: TRBD1

cdr3_aa: CASSPPLNGAGELFF
v_call: TRBV13
j_call: TRBJ2-2
d_call: NA

cdr3_aa: CASSFSGGSYEQYF
v_call: TRBV7-9
j_call: TRBJ2-7
d_call: NA

cdr3_aa: CASSLWASAQFF
v_call: TRBV12-3/TRBV12-4
j_call: TRBJ2-1
d_call: NA

cdr3_aa: CASSPLGGPSGANVLTF
v_call: TRBV18
j_call: TRBJ2-6
d_call: NA

cdr3_aa: CASRGDRGGNTEAFF
v_call: TRBV28
j_call: TRBJ1-1
d_call: TRBD1

cdr3_aa: CASRELGETQYF
v_call: TRBV25-1
j_call: TRBJ2-5
d_call: NA

cdr3_aa: CASSYGGTGVSYGYTF
v_call: TRBV6-2/TRBV6-3
j_call: TRBJ1-2
d_call: TRBD1

cdr3_aa: CASSAPGQGAEKLFF
v_call: TRBV7-2
j_call: TRBJ1-4
d_call: TRBD1

cdr3_aa: CASSLETSGRALFF
v_call: TRBV5-1
j_call: TRBJ2-1
d_call: TRBD2

cdr3_aa: CASSPSQGGSSSYGYTF
v_call: TRBV7-9
j_call: TRBJ1-2
d_call: NA

cdr3_aa: CASSAAGTQYF
v_call: TRBV27
j_call: TRBJ2-5
d_call: NA

cdr3_aa: CAGEVLGETQYF
v_call: TRBV7-9
j_call: TRBJ2-5
d_call: NA

cdr3_aa: CASSRDRGHISPLHF
v_call: TRBV11-1
j_call: TRBJ1-6
d_call: TRBD1

cdr3_aa: CASSRWESGQETQYF
v_call: TRBV6-2/TRBV6-3
j_call: TRBJ2-5
d_call: NA

cdr3_aa: CASTREGGGRGTDTQYF
v_call: TRBV4-1
j_call: TRBJ2-3
d_call: TRBD2

cdr3_aa: CASSLDGAGENYGYTF
v_call: TRBV5-5
j_call: TRBJ1-2
d_call: NA

cdr3_aa: CASSLGGEALHF
v_call: TRBV27
j_call: TRBJ1-6
d_call: NA

cdr3_aa: CASSFSRGVDTQYF
v_call: TRBV11-2
j_call: TRBJ2-5
d_call: NA

cdr3_aa: CASSLWYGGRSHEQYF
v_call: TRBV4-1
j_call: TRBJ2-7
d_call: TRBD2

cdr3_aa: CASSLTGGNQPQHF
v_call: TRBV28
j_call: TRBJ1-5
d_call: TRBD1

cdr3_aa: CASSRAQGHGYTF
v_call: TRBV18
j_call: TRBJ1-2
d_call: TRBD1

cdr3_aa: CASSLYRSNQPQHF
v_call: TRBV28
j_call: TRBJ1-5
d_call: NA